The entry that follows covers one T cell receptor (beta chain) sequence. Antigen specificity is unknown. The data were obtained in a study of synovial regulatory T cells in juvenile arthritis. General study findings and limits: Compared with other blood Treg cells, inflammation-associated Treg cells had reduced TCR diversity. iaTreg cells shared more CDR3 sequences with synovial Tregs than other blood Tregs did.

Generated by immunoSEQ multiplex PCR, the TCRdb table keeps only in-frame clones and is missing some. Recorded for this sample: roughly 9,600 clones. The CDR3 spans 15 residues. The DNA sequence is not available. CDR1 and CDR2 from the germline V gene are SGHRS and YFSETQ. The iaTreg subset was defined as HLA-DR+ Treg cells. V and J are TRBV5-1 and TRBJ2-5; the TCRdb D gene call, TRBD1, has no DNA to confirm it. The receptor's source is a donor aged 2-30 years with juvenile idiopathic arthritis. Sequencing was done on a sample of Treg cells from blood. Subset described: HLA-DR+ inflammation-associated blood Treg cells. The CDR3 here is CASRQSTATQETQYF.